This T cell receptor (beta chain) emerged from a study of T-cell reconstitution after alpha-beta-depleted transplantation in children. Regarding this clonotype: Given a much more abundant clone one base away, this may be a read error.

Preparation of the TCRbeta library involved a method that used unique molecular identifiers. TCRdb re-analysed the PCR reads in MiXCR, keeping a single row per CDR3 protein. The table has about 580,000 distinct CDR3 sequences, under 30% seen once. From germline, CDR1 is SGHAT and CDR2 FQNNGV. The CDR3 consists of 13 residues. V lost 0 bases to trimming and J lost 6 bases, with 9 bases between them. This chain joins TRBV11-2 and TRBJ2-7; unclear D gene. This TCR was recovered from a boy younger than two who had a stem cell transplant for acute myeloid leukemia, so the T cells may come from the graft donor. Here the sequenced sample was PBMCs, mostly from graft donor cells, taken 360 days after TCRalphabeta/CD19-depleted stem cell transplant. The CDR3 DNA sequence: TGTGCCAGCAGCTTAGACACGGGCCTCGAGCAGTACTTC. Amino acid sequence: CASSLDTGLEQYF.